This TCR beta chain is drawn from a study of shared clonotypes between healthy human individuals. Across the study: There were three CD4 naive, three CD4 memory, two CD8 naive and one CD8 memory plates per donor.

TCRdb's copy holds only in-frame clones and misses some; the assay was immunoSEQ multiplex PCR. The sample lists more than 200,000 clones, just over 65% occurring once. Adult Caucasians living in Nashville, Tennessee made up all of the donors. Germline V gene data show CDR1 as SGHDN and CDR2 as FVKESK. This CDR3 has 14 residues. V was cut by 6 bases and J by 14 bases, with 25 bases left in between. The TCR originated in a man aged 30 to 39 in good health. The chain couples TRBV14 to TRBJ1-2; D might be TRBD1 (5 bases). The sequenced material came from memory CD4+ T cells sorted from blood. Sample subset: CD45RA-negative fraction. The CDR3: CASSPSLWGDFMTF. The CDR3 region has the DNA TGTGCCAGCAGTCCAAGTCTGTGGGGGGACTTTATGACCTTC.